One sample yielded the 9 T cell receptor beta chains listed below, sequenced in a study of cytomegalovirus exposure and HLA in healthy donors. Assay: immunoSEQ multiplex PCR; the TCRdb copy retains only in-frame clones and omits some. There are about 270,000 clones in the sample; 65% to 90% occur only once, and roughly 1% lies in the top ten. The sequenced material came from PBMCs. These receptors came from a woman aged 18-29 years in good health and CMV-seronegative.

The chain couples TRBV13 to TRBJ2-3; tentatively, D is TRBD1 (5 bases). The germline V gene has CDR1 PRHDT and CDR2 FYEKMQ (reference sequence). The CDR3 covers 14 residues. Trimming stripped 5 bases from V and 2 bases from J, with 11 bases between. For the CDR3, the DNA is TGTGCCAGCAGCCCCCGACAGATCACAGATACGCAGTATTTT. It translates to CASSPRQITDTQYF.

The chain is built from TRBV28 and TRBJ2-7; 10 bases line up with TRBD1. The trim removed 3 bases at V and 3 bases at J, leaving 2 bases unmatched. The length of the CDR3 is 14 residues. CDR1 MDHEN and CDR2 SYDVKM come from the germline V gene. The CDR3 sequence is CASSLTGGIYEQYF. The CDR3 nucleotides read TGTGCCAGCAGTTTGACAGGGGGCATCTACGAGCAGTACTTC.

This chain uses TRBV4-3 with TRBJ1-2; TRBD1 agrees at 9 bases. V lost 3 bases and J lost 2; bases outside the gene matches: 7. Germline CDR1 is LGHNA and CDR2 is YSLEER. CDR3 size: 16 residues. DNA of the CDR3: TGCGCCAGCAGCCAGGCCATCGGGACAGGGAACTATGGCTACACCTTC. Translation gives CASSQAIGTGNYGYTF.

V is TRBV10-1 and J is TRBJ2-3, with D perhaps matching TRBD1 (6 bases). CDR3 size: 13 residues. From germline, CDR1 is WNHNN and CDR2 SYGVQD (reference sequence). The germline V and J ends were trimmed by 3 bases and 4 bases, with 8 bases remaining between them. CDR3 bases: TGCGCCAGCAGTGATGGGGGCCCAGATACGCAGTATTTT. Translated: CASSDGGPDTQYF.

This clone was counted a single time. Mismatch with germline at one junction end may stem from a read error. The chain employs TRBV4-1 and TRBJ2-6; D may be TRBD2 (6 bases). Germline V lookup: CDR1 MGHRA, CDR2 YSYEKL. CDR3 length: 16 residues. CDR3: CASRQGRGSGANVLTF. CDR3 DNA: TGCGCCAGCAGACAAGGGCGGGGCTCTGGGGCCAACGTCCTGACTTTC.

The chain is built from TRBV4-1 and TRBJ2-2, with 7 positions matching TRBD1. CDR1 is MGHRA and CDR2 is YSYEKL in the germline V gene. There are 19 residues in the CDR3. V was pared by 2 bases and J by 7 bases, with 19 bases of the junction left unmatched. The CDR3 spells CASSQLTEGKGANHGELFF. DNA for the CDR3: TGCGCCAGCAGCCAACTGACTGAGGGGAAGGGGGCGAATCACGGGGAGCTGTTTTTT.

This clone has only one observation. V and J are TRBV4-3 and TRBJ1-3; D is undetermined. In germline, CDR1 is LGHNA, CDR2 YSLEER. CDR3 length equals 16 residues. V was shortened by 0 bases and J by 8 bases, with 17 bases between the two germline ends. The CDR3 nucleotides read TGCGCCAGCAGCCAAGAGGGAGGAGCATGGGGTGACACCATATATTTT. This encodes CASSQEGGAWGDTIYF.

This clone was counted a single time. The chain recombines TRBV11-2 with TRBJ1-2; D uncertain. The V gene lost 3 bases and the J gene lost 4 bases, with 18 bases spanning the gap. Per the germline V gene, CDR1 is SGHAT and CDR2 is FQNNGV. This CDR3 has 16 residues. CDR3 in amino acids: CASSFLEGSLGYGYTF. The CDR3 DNA follows: TGTGCCAGCAGCTTCCTCGAGGGCAGTCTCGGCTATGGCTACACCTTC.

The genes are TRBV18 and TRBJ2-6; 7 bases agree with TRBD1. The CDR3 is made up of 16 amino acids. Losses at the gene ends were 3 bases for V and 2 bases for J; bases not matched to a gene: 4. Germline V CDR1 and CDR2: KGHSH, LQKENI. The CDR3 here is CASSPSQGAGANVLTF. CDR3 DNA sequence: TGTGCCAGCTCACCTTCGCAGGGGGCTGGGGCCAACGTCCTGACTTTC.